The 18 T cell receptor beta chains listed next were all sequenced from one sample in a study of blood T cell repertoires in COVID-19. Profiled with immunoSEQ multiplex PCR; TCRdb holds only in-frame clones, not every one. The sample includes 25,000 to 35,000 clones, 85% to 90% of them seen just once. Sequences were obtained from peripheral blood. All receptors derive from a human donor in a cohort sampled during active COVID-19.

The gene calls are TRBV29-1 and TRBJ2-3; D gene unclear. The germline CDR1 and CDR2 sequences are SQVTM and ANQGSEA. There are 12 residues in the CDR3. Trimming took off 4 bases at V and 1 base at J, with 6 bases between the two ends. The chain's CDR3 is CSVGGGTDTQYF. The CDR3 coding sequence is TGCAGCGTTGGCGGCGGCACAGATACGCAGTATTTT.

The chain uses TRBV6-5 and TRBJ2-3, with D possibly TRBD2 on 7 matching bases. The CDR3 sequence is 14 residues long. Per the germline V gene, CDR1 is MNHEY and CDR2 is SVGAGI. V lost 7 bases, J lost 1 base, and 12 bases lay in between. CDR3 bases: TGTGCCAGCAAGGCGGGGGCTGGCACAGATACGCAGTATTTT. Protein: CASKAGAGTDTQYF.

This rearrangement joins TRBV5-4 to TRBJ2-7; possible D gene TRBD1, 6 bases. V lost 4 bases to trimming and J lost 0 bases, with 14 bases between them. The CDR3 contains 15 residues. Germline-derived CDR1 and CDR2 are SGHNT and YYREEE (reference sequence). Here the CDR3 reads CASSQTTGFSYEQYF. Written as DNA, the CDR3 is TGTGCCAGCAGCCAAACGACAGGCTTCTCCTACGAGCAGTACTTC.

The rearrangement links TRBV4-1 to TRBJ2-7; D unresolved. The germline V gene has CDR1 MGHRA and CDR2 YSYEKL. The CDR3 contains 13 residues. The V end was cut by 1 base, the J end by 2 bases, with 6 bases between. CDR3 protein: CASSQGITYEQYF. CDR3 nucleotides: TGCGCCAGCAGCCAAGGTATTACCTACGAGCAGTACTTC.

The chain combines TRBV29-1 with TRBJ2-3; no clear D gene. V dropped 6 bases and J dropped 2 bases, with 18 bases sitting between them. The CDR3 loop spans 15 amino acids. The germline gives CDR1 SQVTM, CDR2 ANQGSEA. The CDR3: CSVKKLPIITDTQYF. DNA of the CDR3: TGCAGCGTAAAAAAACTACCCATTATCACAGATACGCAGTATTTT.

This clone is labeled as medium-sized. This chain connects TRBV7-9 to TRBJ1-1; no clear D gene. Trimming cost V 7 bases and J 4 bases, with 16 bases left between them. Germline CDR1 is SEHNR and CDR2 is FQNEAQ (reference sequence). The CDR3 length is 14 residues. The CDR3 is CASTHYGGPTEAFF. Written as DNA, the CDR3 is TGTGCCAGCACCCACTATGGAGGACCCACTGAAGCTTTCTTT.

This clone is medium-sized in the sample. The V gene is TRBV5-1, the J gene TRBJ1-4; no firm D call. Trimming cost V 2 bases and J 0 bases, with 8 bases left between them. CDR3 length equals 15 residues. Germline loops: CDR1 SGHRS, CDR2 YFSETQ. CDR3 sequence reads: CASSLKSATNEKLFF. The CDR3 nucleotides read TGCGCCAGCAGCTTAAAGAGTGCAACTAATGAAAAACTGTTTTTT.

The CDR3 DNA sequence: TGTGCCAGCAGCGATAGAATGAGGGGGGAAGCTTTCTTT. Protein product: CASSDRMRGEAFF. This chain uses TRBV6-5 with TRBJ1-1; tentatively, D is TRBD1 (6 bases). CDR3 length: 13 residues. V lost 6 bases and J lost 8, with 16 bases in between. Germline assignment: CDR1 MNHEY and CDR2 SVGAGI.

The chain uses TRBV18 and TRBJ2-7, with D perhaps TRBD2 (5 bases). Germline V gene sequence: CDR1 KGHSH, CDR2 LQKENI. There are 15 residues in the CDR3. Trimming took 3 bases from V and 2 from J, leaving 14 bases between them. The CDR3 here is CASSPGSGRTYEQYF. The CDR3 DNA follows: TGTGCCAGCTCACCGGGGAGCGGACGGACCTACGAGCAGTACTTC.

The chain is built from TRBV12-3 or TRBV12-4 and TRBJ1-1; D perhaps matches TRBD1 (6 bases). The CDR3 has 12 residues. Trimming shortened V by 6 bases and J by 5 bases, and 10 bases separated the two germline ends. DNA for the CDR3: TGTGCCAGCAGCAAGGACAGAACTGAAGCTTTCTTT. Residues: CASSKDRTEAFF.

This clone has only a few counts. The chain has TRBV2 and TRBJ1-6; tentative D call: TRBD1 (5 bases). The CDR3 is made up of 15 amino acids. V was shortened by 4 bases and J by 9 bases, with 16 bases between the two germline ends. The germline gives CDR1 SNHLY, CDR2 FYNNEI. The CDR3 coding sequence is TGTGCCAGCAGTGGTAGCAGGGTTAGAAGTTCACCCCTCCACTTT. Residues: CASSGSRVRSSPLHF.

The chain has TRBV2 and TRBJ2-1; D is unclear. CDR3 length equals 12 residues. With 1 base removed from V and 10 bases from J, the gap between germline ends came to 8 bases. CDR1 and CDR2 (germline): SNHLY, FYNNEI. CDR3 nucleotide sequence: TGTGCCAGCAGTGAAGTTTGGCAGGAGCAGTTCTTC. Amino acid sequence: CASSEVWQEQFF.

CDR3 DNA: TGCGCCAGCAGCGAGGCTAGCGGGAGGGCCAGTGAGCAGTTCTTC. Translating it yields CASSEASGRASEQFF. This rearrangement joins TRBV5-1 to TRBJ2-1; 12 bases are a match to TRBD2. This CDR3 region has 15 residues. Losses at the gene ends were 4 bases for V and 9 bases for J; bases not matched to a gene: 8. Germline V gene data show CDR1 as SGHRS and CDR2 as YFSETQ.

The rearrangement links TRBV9 to TRBJ2-1, with 12 bases identical to TRBD2. V was pared by 0 bases and J by 7 bases, with 2 bases of the junction left unmatched. CDR3 size: 15 residues. Germline V CDR1 and CDR2: SGDLS, YYNGEE. CDR3 sequence: CASSVGTSGKNEQFF. The CDR3 coding sequence is TGTGCCAGCAGCGTAGGGACTAGCGGGAAGAATGAGCAGTTCTTC.

This clone came up once. V and J are TRBV5-1 and TRBJ2-7; 8 bases match TRBD1. J was trimmed by 3 bases and V by 6 bases; bases with no gene match: 8. In germline, CDR1 is SGHRS, CDR2 YFSETQ. The length of the CDR3 is 14 residues. For the CDR3, the DNA is TGCGCCAGCAATAACGACAGGGGACACTACGAGCAGTACTTC. Encoded protein: CASNNDRGHYEQYF.

V gene TRBV7-6 combines with J gene TRBJ1-5, with a possible D match to TRBD1 (6 bases). The V end was cut by 5 bases, the J end by 5 bases, with 10 bases between. The germline V gene encodes CDR1 SGHVS and CDR2 FNYEAQ. The CDR3 has 13 amino acids. DNA for the CDR3: TGTGCCAGCAGCGCAAAGGGGGATCAGCCCCAGCATTTT. Protein sequence: CASSAKGDQPQHF. The whole variable domain, remainder taken from reference TRBV7-6 and TRBJ1-5, is GAGVSQSPRYKVTKRGQDVALRCDPISGHVSLYWYRQALGQGPEFLTYFNYEAQQDKSGLPNDRFSAERPEGSISTLTIQRTEQRDSAMYRCASSAKGDQPQHFGDGTRLSIL.

The V gene is TRBV19, the J gene TRBJ2-5; TRBD2 matches 13 bases. This CDR3 spans 15 amino acids. The J segment lost 4 bases and the V segment lost 8 bases, leaving 7 bases of the junction unmatched. CDR1 LNHDA and CDR2 SQIVND come from the germline V gene (reference sequence). CDR3 sequence: CASGLTSGRRETQYF. CDR3 sequence (DNA): TGTGCCAGTGGACTGACTAGCGGGAGGAGAGAGACCCAGTACTTC.

The rearrangement links TRBV12-3 or TRBV12-4 to TRBJ2-3; D is uncertain. The CDR3 has 12 amino acids. The ends were cut back, 3 bases at V and 3 bases at J, with 4 bases in the middle. The DNA of the CDR3 is TGTGCCAGCAGTTTGAGGACAGATACGCAGTATTTT. Protein sequence: CASSLRTDTQYF.